This T cell receptor beta chain was observed in a study of identical twins (dated by TCRdb to 2016 to 2017). A note on the overall study: To test whether fetal clonotypes persist, this study deep-sequenced TCR alpha and beta repertoires from monozygotic twins, from unrelated adults of various ages, and from cord blood. To rule out contamination, the twin experiments were replicated at different times with different library preparation protocols.

As concerns this clonotype: Its target antigen remains unknown. Per-base quality was not reported, and no clone a single base away is much larger than it.

Library preparation employed 5' RACE. Instrument on record: Illumina HiSeq 2000. Template switching introduced a universal primer binding site; the final cDNA contained a unique molecular identifier, enabling accurate counting of TCR cDNA molecules. Specific primers in the conserved constant-segment region were used to synthesize first-strand cDNA for the TCR alpha and beta chains. To control for contamination, every cDNA library carried two barcodes: a SMART-Mk sample barcode plus Illumina barcodes. TruSeq adapter sequences and Illumina sample barcodes were added in two successive PCR steps. Sequencing of the TCR alpha and beta cDNA libraries was done on the Illumina HiSeq platform using custom primers. As for the authors' bioinformatics: MiGEC was used to process raw reads and extract unique molecular identifiers, and MiXCR was used to find CDR3 positions. For each individual, recombination models were inferred using an EM algorithm with the repgenHMM and IGoR tools. Shared clonotype analysis was performed with the tcR package in R, normalizing sharing by the product of cloneset sizes. To study raw recombination without the effects of thymic and clonal selection, out-of-frame nonproductive sequences were analyzed. TCRdb reanalyzed the raw reads on its own, using fastp at Q25 for trimming and MiXCR for clone calling, and kept in-frame beta chains. Identical CDR3 proteins give one entry, which carries the most common genes and DNA. The V and J calls and clone size are TCRdb's, not the authors'. The sample includes hundreds of thousands of distinct CDR3 sequences, with about 12% observed a single time. The ten largest clones represent 1.5% to 2% of the sample.

Broad study findings and their caveats: Compared with coincidental sharing between unrelated individuals, out-of-frame TCR alpha sequences shared between twins showed an excess of sequences with low generation probability. Fewer insertions were carried by abundant cord blood beta clonotypes; a weaker similar trend was observed in young adult naive repertoires, while no such trend was observed in memory repertoires. Recombination models systematically underestimated out-of-frame TCR alpha sharing in monozygotic twins but agreed with sharing between unrelated individuals. Zero-insertion analyses could be partly confounded by invariant T cells such as MAIT and iNKT, although diverse VJ usage argued against such confounding for most clonotypes. Because the same donors could not be followed over many years, the conclusions depended on cross-sectional statistical analysis. In beta out-of-frame sequences, excess twin sharing was weaker, because having fewer shared sequences lowered the signal-to-noise ratio.

Every donor in the study was a healthy Caucasian. The twin cohort comprised three pairs of female monozygotic twins, all aged about 18 to 30 years. Peripheral blood mononuclear cells were used as the source from which RNA for TCR libraries was isolated. As encoded in the germline V gene (reference sequence), CDR1 is LGHDT while CDR2 is YNNKEL. The CDR3 starts with the cysteine, ends with the phenylalanine, and has 15 residues. Just the 45-base CDR3 DNA is kept, in frame starting at base 1. From V the trimming removes 1 base and from J it removes 9 bases, while the gene matches leave 7 bases of the junction unaccounted for. The sample was also linked to a second study, of yellow fever vaccine responses in identical twins. The second investigation adds: According to the authors, in identical twins the way T cells responded to vaccination appeared partly convergent and partly personalized. In the study, vaccine-responding T cell clones were precisely tracked in identical twins.

The chain is encoded by TRBV3-1 joined to TRBJ2-1, and 9 bases in between align with TRBD1. Sequencing was performed on PBMCs. This TCR came from a woman aged 18-30 years in good health. CDR3 region: CASSQGLGQGSEQFF. Here is the DNA: TGTGCCAGCAGCCAAGGCCTGGGACAGGGTTCTGAGCAGTTCTTC.